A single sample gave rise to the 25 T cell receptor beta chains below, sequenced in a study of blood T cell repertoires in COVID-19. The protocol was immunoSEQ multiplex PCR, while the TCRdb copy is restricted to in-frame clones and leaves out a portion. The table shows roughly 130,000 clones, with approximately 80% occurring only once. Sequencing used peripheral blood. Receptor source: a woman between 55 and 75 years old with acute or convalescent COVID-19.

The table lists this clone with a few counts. DNA of the CDR3: TGTGCCAGCAGTGAACGTAGGACAGGGGGTTTCGGCTATGGCTACACCTTC. Residues: CASSERRTGGFGYGYTF. The gene calls are TRBV6-1 and TRBJ1-2; 10 bases are a match to TRBD1. The V gene's germline CDR1 is MNHNS and CDR2 SASEGT. The J segment lost 4 bases and the V segment lost 2 bases, leaving 10 bases of the junction unmatched. This CDR3 is built from 17 residues.

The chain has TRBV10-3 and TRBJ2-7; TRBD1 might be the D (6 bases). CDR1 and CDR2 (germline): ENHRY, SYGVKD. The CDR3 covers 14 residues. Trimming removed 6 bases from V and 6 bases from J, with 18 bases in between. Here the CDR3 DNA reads TGTGCCATCAGCGTCTTACAGGGATCGGGCGAGCAGTACTTC. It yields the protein CAISVLQGSGEQYF.

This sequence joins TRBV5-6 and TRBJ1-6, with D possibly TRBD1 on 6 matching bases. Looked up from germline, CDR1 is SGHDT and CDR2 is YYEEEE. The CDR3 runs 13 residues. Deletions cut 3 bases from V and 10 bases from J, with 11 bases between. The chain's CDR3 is CASSYTGKSPLHF. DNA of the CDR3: TGTGCCAGCAGCTACACAGGGAAATCACCCCTCCACTTT.

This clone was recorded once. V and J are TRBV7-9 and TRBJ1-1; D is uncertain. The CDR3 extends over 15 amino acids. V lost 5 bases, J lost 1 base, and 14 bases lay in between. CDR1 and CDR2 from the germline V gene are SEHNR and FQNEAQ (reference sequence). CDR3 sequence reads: CASSRILYRNTEAFF. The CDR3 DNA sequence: TGTGCCAGCAGCCGCATCCTATATCGGAACACTGAAGCTTTCTTT.

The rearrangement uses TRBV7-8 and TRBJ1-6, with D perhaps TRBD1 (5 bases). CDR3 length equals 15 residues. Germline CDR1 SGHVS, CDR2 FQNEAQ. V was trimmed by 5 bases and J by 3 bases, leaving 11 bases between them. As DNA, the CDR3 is TGTGCCAGCAGCCTCTCGCAGGGCTATAATTCACCCCTCCACTTT. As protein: CASSLSQGYNSPLHF. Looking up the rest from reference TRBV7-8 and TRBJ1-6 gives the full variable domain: GAGVSQSPRYKVAKRGQDVALRCDPISGHVSLFWYQQALGQGPEFLTYFQNEAQLDKSGLPSDRFFAERPEGSVSTLKIQRTQQEDSAVYLCASSLSQGYNSPLHFGNGTRLTVT.

CDR3 coding DNA: TGTGCCAGCAGCCTCTGGCGGAGCGCGGGGGAGACCCAGTACTTC. This sequence encodes CASSLWRSAGETQYF. V and J are TRBV5-4 and TRBJ2-5, with D perhaps TRBD2 (6 bases). The V gene lost 4 bases and the J gene lost 5 bases, with 18 bases spanning the gap. Germline V CDR1 and CDR2: SGHNT, YYREEE (reference sequence). The CDR3 is made up of 15 amino acids.

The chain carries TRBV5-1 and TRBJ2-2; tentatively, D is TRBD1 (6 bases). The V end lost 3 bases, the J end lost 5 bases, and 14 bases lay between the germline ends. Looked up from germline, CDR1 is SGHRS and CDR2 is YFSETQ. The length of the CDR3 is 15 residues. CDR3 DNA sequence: TGCGCCAGCAGCTCCGGCTACAGGGAGACCGGGGAGCTGTTTTTT. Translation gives CASSSGYRETGELFF.

CDR3: CASGPGRQGAWETQYF. CDR3 in DNA: TGTGCTAGTGGACCTGGGAGACAGGGGGCATGGGAGACCCAGTACTTC. V gene TRBV12-5 combines with J gene TRBJ2-5; 10 bases map to TRBD1. This CDR3 region has 16 residues. Per the germline V gene, CDR1 is LGHNT and CDR2 is FRNRAP. V gave up 6 bases and J gave up 5 bases; unmatched junction bases: 12.

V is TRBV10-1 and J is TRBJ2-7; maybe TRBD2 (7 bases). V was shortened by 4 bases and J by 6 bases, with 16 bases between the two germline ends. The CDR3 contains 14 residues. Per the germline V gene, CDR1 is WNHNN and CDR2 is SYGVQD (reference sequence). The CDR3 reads CASSVQGRVAEQYF. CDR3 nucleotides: TGCGCCAGCAGTGTCCAGGGGAGGGTGGCCGAGCAGTACTTC.

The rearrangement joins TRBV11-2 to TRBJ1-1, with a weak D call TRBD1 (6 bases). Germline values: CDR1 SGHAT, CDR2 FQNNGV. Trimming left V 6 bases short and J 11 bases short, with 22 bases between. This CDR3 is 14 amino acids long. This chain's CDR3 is CASRSSSPSQGAFF. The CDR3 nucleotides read TGTGCCAGCAGGAGCAGTAGTCCGTCCCAGGGGGCTTTCTTT. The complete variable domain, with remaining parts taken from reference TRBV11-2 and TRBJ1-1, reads EAGVAQSPRYKIIEKRQSVAFWCNPISGHATLYWYQQILGQGPKLLIQFQNNGVVDDSQLPKDRFSAERLKGVDSTLKIQPAKLEDSAVYLCASRSSSPSQGAFFGQGTRLTVV.

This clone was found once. In DNA form, the CDR3 reads TGTGCCTGGAGGTTTGGGGGCCAGTTGGTTAGGGGCTACACCTTC. Protein: CAWRFGGQLVRGYTF. J is TRBJ1-2 and V is TRBV30, with TRBD1 as a possible D gene (6 bases). V lost 3 bases, J lost 8 bases, and 22 bases lay in between. Germline V lookup: CDR1 GTSNPN, CDR2 SVGIG (reference sequence). The CDR3 totals 15 residues.

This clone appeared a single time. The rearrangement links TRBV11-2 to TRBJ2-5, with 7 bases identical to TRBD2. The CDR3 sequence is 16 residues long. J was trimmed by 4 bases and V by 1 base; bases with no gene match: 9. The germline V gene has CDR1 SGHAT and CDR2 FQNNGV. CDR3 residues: CASSLVGGGIGETQYF. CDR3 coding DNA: TGTGCCAGCAGCTTAGTGGGGGGGGGAATAGGAGAGACCCAGTACTTC.

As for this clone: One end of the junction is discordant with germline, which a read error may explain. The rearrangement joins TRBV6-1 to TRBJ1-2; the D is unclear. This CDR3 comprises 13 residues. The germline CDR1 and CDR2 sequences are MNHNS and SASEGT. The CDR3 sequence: CASREASVGGYTF. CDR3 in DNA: TGTGCCAGCAGGGAAGCTTCGGTCGGTGGCTACACCTTC.

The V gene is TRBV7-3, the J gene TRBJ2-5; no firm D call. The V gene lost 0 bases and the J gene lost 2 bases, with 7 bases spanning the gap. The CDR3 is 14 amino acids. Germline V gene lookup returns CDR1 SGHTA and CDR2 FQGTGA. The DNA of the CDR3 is TGTGCCAGCAGCTTAACGGCCGTTCAAGAGACCCAGTACTTC. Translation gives CASSLTAVQETQYF.

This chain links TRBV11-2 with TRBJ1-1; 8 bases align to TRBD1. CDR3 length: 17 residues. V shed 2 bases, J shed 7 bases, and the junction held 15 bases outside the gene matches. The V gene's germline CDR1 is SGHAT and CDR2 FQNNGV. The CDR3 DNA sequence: TGTGCCAGCAGCTTACGACAGGGGCGCCATGAATGGGGTGAAGCTTTCTTT. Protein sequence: CASSLRQGRHEWGEAFF.

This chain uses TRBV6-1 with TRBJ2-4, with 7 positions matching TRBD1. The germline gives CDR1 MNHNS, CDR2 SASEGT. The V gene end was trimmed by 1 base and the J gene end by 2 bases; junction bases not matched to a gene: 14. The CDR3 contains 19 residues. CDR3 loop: CASSEGPATGKRTKNIQYF. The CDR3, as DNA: TGTGCCAGCAGTGAAGGGCCCGCGACAGGGAAGAGGACCAAAAACATTCAGTACTTC.

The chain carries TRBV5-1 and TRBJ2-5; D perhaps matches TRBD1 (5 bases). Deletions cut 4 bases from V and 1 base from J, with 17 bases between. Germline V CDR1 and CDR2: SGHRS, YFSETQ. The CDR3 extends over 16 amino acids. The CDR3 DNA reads TGCGCCAGCAGCGTGCAAGGGGCTACCTCCCAAGAGACCCAGTACTTC. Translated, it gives CASSVQGATSQETQYF. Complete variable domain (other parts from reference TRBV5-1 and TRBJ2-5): KAGVTQTPRYLIKTRGQQVTLSCSPISGHRSVSWYQQTPGQGLQFLFEYFSETQRNKGNFPGRFSGRQFSNSRSEMNVSTLELGDSALYLCASSVQGATSQETQYFGPGTRLLVL.

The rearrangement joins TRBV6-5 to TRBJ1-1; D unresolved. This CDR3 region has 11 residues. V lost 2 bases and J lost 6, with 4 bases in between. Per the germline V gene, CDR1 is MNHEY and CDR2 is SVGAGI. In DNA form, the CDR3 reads TGTGCCAGCAGTTACAGAGCTGAAGCTTTCTTT. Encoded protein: CASSYRAEAFF.

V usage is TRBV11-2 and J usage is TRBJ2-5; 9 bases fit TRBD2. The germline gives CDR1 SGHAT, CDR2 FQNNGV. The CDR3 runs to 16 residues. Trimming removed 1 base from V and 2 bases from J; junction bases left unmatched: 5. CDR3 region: CASSLGLAGGQETQYF. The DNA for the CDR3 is TGTGCCAGCAGCTTAGGCCTTGCGGGGGGGCAAGAGACCCAGTACTTC.

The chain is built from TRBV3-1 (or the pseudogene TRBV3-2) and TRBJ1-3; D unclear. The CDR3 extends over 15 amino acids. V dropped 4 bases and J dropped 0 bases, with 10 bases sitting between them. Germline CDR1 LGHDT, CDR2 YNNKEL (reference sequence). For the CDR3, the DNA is TGTGCCAGCAGCCTGAGTACGTTCTCTGGAAACACCATATATTTT. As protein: CASSLSTFSGNTIYF.

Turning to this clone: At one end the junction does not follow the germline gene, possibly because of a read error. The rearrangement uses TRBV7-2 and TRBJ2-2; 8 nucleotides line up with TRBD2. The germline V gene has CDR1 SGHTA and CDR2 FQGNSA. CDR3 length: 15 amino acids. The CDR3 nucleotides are TGTGCCAGCACCTTACCGGGGGGGCAAGGCGGGGAGCTGTTTTTT. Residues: CASTLPGGQGGELFF.

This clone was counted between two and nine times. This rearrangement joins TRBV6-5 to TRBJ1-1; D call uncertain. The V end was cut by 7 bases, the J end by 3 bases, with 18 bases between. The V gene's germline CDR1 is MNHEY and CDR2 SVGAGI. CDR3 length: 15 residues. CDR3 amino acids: CASTRLSGGDTEAFF. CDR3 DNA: TGTGCCAGCACTCGACTATCGGGCGGGGACACTGAAGCTTTCTTT.

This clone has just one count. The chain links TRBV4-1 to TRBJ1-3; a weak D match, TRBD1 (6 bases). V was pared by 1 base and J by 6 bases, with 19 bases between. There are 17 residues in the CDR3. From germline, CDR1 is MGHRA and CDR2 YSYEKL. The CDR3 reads CASSQGATGALENTIYF. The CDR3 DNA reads TGCGCCAGCAGCCAAGGTGCGACAGGAGCCTTGGAAAACACCATATATTTT.

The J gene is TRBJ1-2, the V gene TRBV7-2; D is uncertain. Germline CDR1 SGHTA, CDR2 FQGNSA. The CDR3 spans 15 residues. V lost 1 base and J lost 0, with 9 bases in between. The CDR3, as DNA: TGTGCCAGCAGCTTAGGAGACGGGGCTAACTATGGCTACACCTTC. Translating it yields CASSLGDGANYGYTF.

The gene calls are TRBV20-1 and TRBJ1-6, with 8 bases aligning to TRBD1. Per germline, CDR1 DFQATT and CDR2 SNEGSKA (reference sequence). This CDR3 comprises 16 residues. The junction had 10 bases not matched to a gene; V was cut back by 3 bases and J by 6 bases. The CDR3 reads CSASRGQATTNSPLHF. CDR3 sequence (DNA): TGCAGTGCTAGTAGGGGACAGGCTACAACTAATTCACCCCTCCACTTT.